This TCR beta chain stems from a study of cytomegalovirus exposure and HLA in healthy donors (dated by TCRdb to between 2016 and 2019). Describing the broader study: The 666 repertoires of the first cohort and the roughly 110 validation repertoires were produced on the same platform, according to a later analysis. The study aimed to test whether signatures of past pathogen exposure could be identified by cataloging public T cell receptors. A separate validation cohort of 100 to 150 different subjects was used in addition to the approximately 610-subject first cohort. The study combined high-throughput TCR immunosequencing, statistical association of individual TCRs with disease status, and machine learning to predict cytomegalovirus infection status. What the study reported, not specific to this receptor: Across donors, most TCR sequences were observed very rarely, whereas some public TCRs were present in many individuals. A later analysis lacked HLA typing for the validation cohort, so it scored co-occurrence in that cohort across all 120 repertoires. In the study, about 150 TCR beta chains were listed as associated with cytomegalovirus. Cytomegalovirus status was reported to be diagnosed by the classifier with high specificity and sensitivity in both the original and validation cohorts. Subsequent analysis determined that TCRs grouped into clusters in the first cohort also showed a tendency toward co-occurrence across the approximately 110 validation repertoires, and roughly 95% of cluster scores exceeded 0. The authors suggested that the approach could potentially be extended to other disease states and immunological phenotypes. A few of the identified cytomegalovirus-associated TCR beta chains were confirmed in vitro to be specific for cytomegalovirus antigens.

The donors belonged to the validation cohort of roughly 120 subjects, which was separate from the approximately 680-subject first cohort. The method was the immunoSEQ multiplex PCR assay. Concerning the study's data processing: A statistical classification framework was built to diagnose cytomegalovirus status from the catalog of TCR beta chain sequences. As stored in TCRdb, this immuneACCESS dataset retains in-frame rearrangements with V and J assigned. A fraction of the clones does not appear; measured against another copy, unresolved V genes explain less than half of the discrepancy, and the remainder lacks a known reason. That table furnishes V, J and clone size, whereas the DNA furnished D and trimming. The sample yields roughly 100,000 clones; roughly nine tenths were counted once. Approximately 4% of the sample is taken by the ten largest. According to the germline V gene, CDR1 reads SGHRS and CDR2 reads YFSETQ. Including cysteine and phenylalanine, the CDR3 has 15 amino acids. Only CDR3 DNA remains: 45 bases, in frame from the first base. V loses 0 bases, J loses 2 bases, and the germline ends lie 12 bases apart.

This clone was counted a single time. Its antigen is unknown. The input lacks base qualities; no much larger clone sits a single base away. The sequence was obtained from a woman aged 18 to 35 in good health and CMV-seropositive. The chain couples TRBV5-1 to TRBJ2-7, with an unclear D gene assignment. The sequenced sample was PBMCs. The sequence in DNA is TGCGCCAGCAGCTTGGGGATGGAACAGACCTACGAGCAGTACTTC. Its protein reads: CASSLGMEQTYEQYF.